Listed below are T cell receptor beta chains from one sample, sequenced in a study of circulating and synovial CD4+ cells in juvenile arthritis. The repertoire was sequenced with immunoSEQ multiplex PCR; TCRdb's copy has only in-frame clones and lacks some. The repertoire holds over 15,000 clones, with under 95% as singletons. The sequencing sample was made of CD4+ T cells from blood. These receptors were collected from a human donor with juvenile idiopathic arthritis. CDR3s include the opening cysteine and the closing phenylalanine or tryptophan. The order of the fields is V gene, D gene, J gene, clone size, CDR3 DNA, CDR3 protein. The D gene is left open where the match is weak. Rows give clone size only sometimes, using once, few, many, or a class for an expanded clone.

TRBV2	-	TRBJ2-7	-	TGTGCCAGCAGTTCAGACAGCGACGAGCAGTACTTC	CASSSDSDEQYF
TRBV18	TRBD1	TRBJ1-5	-	TGTGCCAGCACCGACAGGGAGGATCAGCCCCAGCATTTT	CASTDREDQPQHF
TRBV18	TRBD1	TRBJ1-4	-	TGTGCCAGCTCACCTGGACAGGGAGTTGAAAAACTGTTTTTT	CASSPGQGVEKLFF
TRBV19	-	TRBJ2-4	-	TGTGCCAGTAGTAGCCAGTCCCTAGCCAAAAACATTCAGTACTTC	CASSSQSLAKNIQYF
TRBV5-1	TRBD2	TRBJ2-1	-	TGCGCCAGCAGCTTTAGCGGGGGGGCTATCGATGAGCAGTTCTTC	CASSFSGGAIDEQFF
TRBV15	TRBD1	TRBJ1-3	-	TGTGCCACCAGCAGGGGGGGACAGAACTCTGGAAACACCATATATTTT	CATSRGGQNSGNTIYF
TRBV5-1	TRBD1	TRBJ2-2	-	TGCGCCAGCAGCCAGACAGGGCCCGGGGAGCTGTTTTTT	CASSQTGPGELFF
TRBV5-6	-	TRBJ1-4	-	TGTGCCAGCAGCCAAAGTTCAGGGCTTGCTAATGAAAAACTGTTTTTT	CASSQSSGLANEKLFF
TRBV6-6	TRBD2	TRBJ2-5	-	TGTGCCAGCAGTTACGAGATAGCGGGGGGTTGGGAGCAGTACTTC	CASSYEIAGGWEQYF
TRBV4-2	-	TRBJ2-1	-	TGTGCCAGCAGCCAAGTCAGCGGAGCCTCCTACAATGAGCAGTTCTTC	CASSQVSGASYNEQFF
TRBV23-1	TRBD2	TRBJ2-7	once	TGCGCCAGCAGTCAGGGACTAGCGGGAGAAGGCGAGCAGTACTTC	CASSQGLAGEGEQYF
TRBV11-2	TRBD1	TRBJ1-3	-	TGTGCCAGCAGCCTAACAGGGGCCGGAAACACCATATATTTT	CASSLTGAGNTIYF
TRBV29-1	-	TRBJ2-7	-	TGCAGCGTTGACCCACAGGGATTTGGGGAAGAGCAGTACTTC	CSVDPQGFGEEQYF
TRBV5-1	-	TRBJ2-3	-	TGCGCCAGCAGCTTGTATGGGGAGGGCACAGATACGCAGTATTTT	CASSLYGEGTDTQYF
TRBV5-5	TRBD1	TRBJ2-7	-	TGTGCCAGCAGCTTTTTTTTCGGGACAGGGACGTACGAGCAGTACTTC	CASSFFFGTGTYEQYF
TRBV7-2	TRBD1	TRBJ2-3	-	TGTGCCAGCAGTTGGGGACAGGGACGGACAGATACGCAGTATTTT	CASSWGQGRTDTQYF
TRBV18	-	TRBJ1-3	few	TGTGCCAGCTCACCAGGAGGTTCTGGAAACACCATATATTTT	CASSPGGSGNTIYF
TRBV11-2	-	TRBJ2-1	-	TGTGCCAGCAGCCCTTACAATGAGCAGTTCTTC	CASSPYNEQFF
TRBV2	TRBD1	TRBJ1-5	-	TGTGCCAGCAGTGGCTATTCCGGGACAGGGATGAATCAGCCCCAGCATTTT	CASSGYSGTGMNQPQHF
TRBV18	TRBD1	TRBJ2-7	-	TGTGCCAGCTCACTAAGGACTGGACAGGGCTACGAGCAGTACTTC	CASSLRTGQGYEQYF
TRBV5-6	TRBD1	TRBJ1-2	-	TGTGCCAGCAGCCCAGACAGGGGGATCATCTATGGCTACACCTTC	CASSPDRGIIYGYTF
TRBV7-9	TRBD1	TRBJ1-1	-	TGTGCCAGCAGCTTAGGTCTGGGGGACAGGGACGCTGAAGCTTTCTTT	CASSLGLGDRDAEAFF
TRBV7-3	TRBD1	TRBJ1-2	-	TGTGCCAGCAGCGCGAACCGGGACAGCTATGGCTACACCTTC	CASSANRDSYGYTF
TRBV30	TRBD2	TRBJ2-5	-	TGTTCCTTTAGCGGGAGCCAAGAGACCCAGTACTTC	CSFSGSQETQYF
TRBV6-5	-	TRBJ1-1	once	TGTGCCAGCAGTTACTCTAGGAGGGGGGGAGAAGCTTTCTTT	CASSYSRRGGEAFF
TRBV4-3	-	TRBJ1-2	-	TGCGCCAGCAGCCAAGAAAATACAGGGTTCTACACCTTC	CASSQENTGFYTF
TRBV6-1	-	TRBJ2-1	few	TGTGCCAGCTCAACGGCGGGCCACAATGAGCAGTTCTTC	CASSTAGHNEQFF
TRBV11-2	TRBD2	TRBJ2-5	-	TGTGCCAGCAGCTCCCAACCAGCGGGGGGGCCTATTGGAGAGACCCAGTACTTC	CASSSQPAGGPIGETQYF
TRBV7-2	-	TRBJ2-1	once	TGTGCCAGCAGCTTAGTCAACGGGAGCCCCTACAATGAGCAGTTCTTC	CASSLVNGSPYNEQFF
TRBV5-1	TRBD1	TRBJ1-2	-	TGCGCCAGCAGGGGACAGGGGGCTCTATCCTATGGCTACACCTTC	CASRGQGALSYGYTF
TRBV23-1	TRBD1	TRBJ1-1	-	TGCGCCAGCAGTCAACCGACAGGGGGCGTGCCACACCCCTCTGAAGCTTTCTTT	CASSQPTGGVPHPSEAFF
TRBV10-3	TRBD1	TRBJ1-4	once	TGTGCCATCAGTGAGACAGGGGGGAGAGGTGAAAAACTGTTTTTT	CAISETGGRGEKLFF
TRBV9	TRBD2	TRBJ2-7	-	TGTGCCAGCAGCGCGGCATCAGGGACTAGTTCCTACGAGCAGTACTTC	CASSAASGTSSYEQYF
TRBV11-2	-	TRBJ2-5	-	TGTGCCAGCAGCATCGGGACTCACCTCCGAGGGGCCCAGTACTTC	CASSIGTHLRGAQYF
TRBV10-3	-	TRBJ2-3	-	TGTGCCATCAGACCCGGACTTGACACAGATACGCAGTATTTT	CAIRPGLDTDTQYF
TRBV7-6	TRBD2	TRBJ2-5	once	TGTGCCAGCAGCTTACTAGGACTAGCAAACATCCAAGAGACCCAGTACTTC	CASSLLGLANIQETQYF
TRBV6-5	TRBD1	TRBJ2-7	-	TGTGCCAGCAGACCTAGACAGGGAACCTACGAGCAGTACTTC	CASRPRQGTYEQYF
TRBV11-2	TRBD2	TRBJ2-1	-	TGTGCCAGCAGCCCCCCAGCGGGGGGCAACAATGAGCAGTTCTTC	CASSPPAGGNNEQFF